This T cell receptor (beta chain) was retrieved from a study of cytomegalovirus exposure and HLA in healthy donors. The wider study: One earlier analysis, a look at 180 million or so T cells, found roughly 110 million unique TCR beta sequences. Notes on the study in general: A later analysis found TCR association rates differed by HLA locus, highest for DRB1 and lowest for HLA-C.

Primers included in the PCR were 60 Vbeta and 13 Jbeta primers. TCRdb keeps only in-frame clones here, not all; method: immunoSEQ multiplex PCR. This sample has 200,000 to 250,000 clones, with 70% to 85% found just once. For this clone: Its specificity is unknown.

J was trimmed by 2 bases and V by 0 bases; bases with no gene match: 3. The CDR3 length is 15 residues. CDR1 is SGHRS, CDR2 YFSETQ, per germline. This clonotype was obtained from a male donor in good health and CMV-seronegative. The sequencing sample was made of PBMCs. The chain has TRBV5-1 and TRBJ2-5; 8 nucleotides align to TRBD1. This chain's CDR3 is CASSLVTGDQETQYF. The CDR3 DNA follows: TGCGCCAGCAGCTTGGTGACAGGGGATCAAGAGACCCAGTACTTC.